The clone carrying this T cell receptor beta chain was counted once. The sample comes from a study of blood T cell repertoires in COVID-19. The protocol was immunoSEQ multiplex PCR, while the TCRdb copy is restricted to in-frame clones and leaves out a portion. The top ten hold about a fifth of the sample, which has about 160,000 clones, about 80% seen once. Germline CDR1 and CDR2: MNHEY and SVGAGI. This CDR3 is built from 16 residues. Trimming took 2 bases from V and 6 from J; bases not matched to a gene: 6. The rearrangement uses TRBV6-5 and TRBJ2-6, with 8 bases identical to TRBD2. This TCR was sampled from a woman of 80 years or more with acute or convalescent COVID-19. The sample was peripheral blood. The chain's CDR3 is CASSYPGGGKANVLTF. CDR3 DNA sequence: TGTGCCAGCAGTTACCCTGGCGGGGGGAAGGCCAACGTCCTGACTTTC.